These T cell receptor beta chains were read from a single sample in a study of shared clonotypes between healthy human individuals. Sequenced by immunoSEQ multiplex PCR; TCRdb stores in-frame clones only, minus some. The sample lists about 2.1 million clones; around 95% were seen once. Sequenced material: naive CD8+ T cells from PBMCs. Receptor source: a man aged 18 to 29 in good health. Some clones in this sample may be carry-over from other donors' samples. Both conserved end residues are part of each CDR3. Each record gives: clone size, V gene, D gene, J gene, CDR3 DNA, CDR3 protein. A D gene is named only where the DNA matches it firmly. Part of the rows lack a size; the others show once, few, many or a class for expanded clones.

>-|TRBV4-2|-|TRBJ2-1
TGTGCCAGCAGCCAAGCCTCAAGCGGCGGTGAGCAGTTCTTC
CASSQASSGGEQFF
>-|TRBV4-1|-|TRBJ2-7
TGCGCCAGCAGCCAAATCGGGGCTGAGCAGTACTTC
CASSQIGAEQYF
>-|TRBV27|-|TRBJ2-5
TGTGCCAGCAGTCCCCTTCGGGTCTACAGTCAAGAGACCCAGTACTTC
CASSPLRVYSQETQYF
>-|TRBV6-1|-|TRBJ2-6
TGTGCCAGCAGTGAAGTCTCTGGGGCCAACGTCCTGACTTTC
CASSEVSGANVLTF
>-|TRBV7-6|TRBD1|TRBJ2-1
TGTGCCAGCAGCTCCCGACAGGGTGGGTCCTACAATGAGCAGTTCTTC
CASSSRQGGSYNEQFF
>few|TRBV19|-|TRBJ1-1
TGTGCCAGTAGTCCCGACAATTCGAACACTGAAGCTTTCTTT
CASSPDNSNTEAFF
>-|TRBV6-1|-|TRBJ2-5
TGTGCCAGCAGTCTGAACCGAGGCGAGACCCAGTACTTC
CASSLNRGETQYF
>few|TRBV20-1|-|TRBJ1-1
TGCAGTGCTAGAGATCTGGAGGCTTTCTTT
CSARDLEAFF
>once|TRBV27|-|TRBJ2-7
TGTGCCAGCAGTTACGGAAGGACCTACGAGCAGTACTTC
CASSYGRTYEQYF
>-|TRBV6-5|-|TRBJ2-1
TGTGCCAGCAGTTACTCCCCATGGCCACAACCAGGTGAGCAGTTCTTC
CASSYSPWPQPGEQFF
>once|TRBV13|TRBD1|TRBJ2-1
TGTGCCAGCAGCTTGGGACAGGGGGTCTACAATGAGCAGTTCTTC
CASSLGQGVYNEQFF
>once|TRBV21-1|-|TRBJ1-2
TGTGCCAGCAGCAGGAGGGGCCCTTATGGCTACACCTTC
CASSRRGPYGYTF
>once|TRBV6-6|TRBD2|TRBJ2-7
TGTGCCACCGCCGGGGGGGCGCCCGAGCAGTACTTC
CATAGGAPEQYF
>-|TRBV7-9|-|TRBJ2-4
TGTGCCAGCAGCTCGGATTTAGCCAAAAACATTCAGTACTTC
CASSSDLAKNIQYF
>-|TRBV27|-|TRBJ2-7
TGTGCCAGCAGTTTCGCCAGGGATTACGAGCAGTACTTC
CASSFARDYEQYF
>-|TRBV9|TRBD1|TRBJ2-7
TGTGCCAGCAGCGTAGGGACAGGGGGGCAGGAGCAGTACTTC
CASSVGTGGQEQYF
>-|TRBV6-1|-|TRBJ1-3
TGTGCCAGCAGTGACGGGTTGGTGGCCTCTGGAAACACCATATATTTT
CASSDGLVASGNTIYF
>once|TRBV7-8|-|TRBJ2-1
TGTGCCAGCAGCTTAGCGGAAGGGACTTCCCAGCGTGAGCAGTTCTTC
CASSLAEGTSQREQFF
>-|TRBV19|-|TRBJ1-1
TGTGCCAGTAGTTGGTTGACTGAAGCTTTCTTT
CASSWLTEAFF
>-|TRBV13|TRBD2|TRBJ2-1
TGTGCCAGCGAAGTGATGGGTGCTAGCGGGAGTGCCAGTGAGCAGTTCTTC
CASEVMGASGSASEQFF
>few|TRBV6-1|-|TRBJ1-5
TGTGCCAGCAGTGAACTGGACAGCATCAATCAGCCCCAGCATTTT
CASSELDSINQPQHF
>few|TRBV27|-|TRBJ1-5
TGTGCCAGCAGACCTGGGGGCGGGCAGCCCCAGCATTTT
CASRPGGGQPQHF
>-|TRBV18|-|TRBJ2-2
TGTGCCAGCTCACCAATCAGGGGCGCCGCGAACACCGGGGAGCTGTTTTTT
CASSPIRGAANTGELFF
>-|TRBV5-6|-|TRBJ2-7
TGTGCCAGCAGCCCTACAGGCGCCACTACCTACGAGCAGTACTTC
CASSPTGATTYEQYF
>-|TRBV7-9|-|TRBJ1-5
TGTGCCAGCAGCTTAGCATCCGGACACCCTACCAATCAGCCCCAGCATTTT
CASSLASGHPTNQPQHF
>-|TRBV27|-|TRBJ1-1
TGTGCCAGCAGGGACCCGGCCACTGAAGCTTTCTTT
CASRDPATEAFF
>-|TRBV25-1|TRBD1|TRBJ1-1
TGTGCCAGCAGTGGATACGGGACAGCTAACACTGAAGCTTTCTTT
CASSGYGTANTEAFF
>-|TRBV19|-|TRBJ2-7
TGTGCCAGTAGTATCCGTTACGGTCCCCACTTCTACGAGCAGTACTTC
CASSIRYGPHFYEQYF
>-|TRBV21-1|-|TRBJ1-1
TGTGCCAGCCACAACGGTGGGGAGAAAAACACTGAAGCTTTCTTT
CASHNGGEKNTEAFF
>-|TRBV6-1|TRBD2|TRBJ2-7
TGTGCCAGCAGTGAAGGCGGACTAGCGTACGAGCAGTACTTC
CASSEGGLAYEQYF
>-|TRBV19|-|TRBJ2-3
TGTGCCAGTAGTATTCGGGGCAGTTTCACAGATACGCAGTATTTT
CASSIRGSFTDTQYF
>-|TRBV7-9|-|TRBJ1-1
TGTGCCAGCCGGGATCCCATGAACACTGAAGCTTTCTTT
CASRDPMNTEAFF
>-|TRBV4-3|-|TRBJ2-7
TGCGCCAGCAGCCAAGTAATAAAGGTAGACGGCGAGCAGTACTTC
CASSQVIKVDGEQYF
>-|TRBV7-9|-|TRBJ2-5
TGTGCCAGCAGCTTACGAGAAGGGGGAGAGACCCAGTACTTC
CASSLREGGETQYF
>-|TRBV28|TRBD2|TRBJ2-1
TGTGCCAGCAGTTTCCCCACTAGCGGGAGTTTCAATGAGCAGTTCTTC
CASSFPTSGSFNEQFF
>-|TRBV19|-|TRBJ2-3
TGTGCCAGTAGTATTCAGCGCCTTTTATCAGATACGCAGTATTTT
CASSIQRLLSDTQYF
>once|TRBV4-1|TRBD2|TRBJ2-3
TGCGCCAGCAGCAACGATCGGCTAGCGGGAGGATTTAATACGCAGTATTTT
CASSNDRLAGGFNTQYF
>-|TRBV7-2|TRBD1|TRBJ2-3
TGTGCCAGCAGCTTCTCGGACAGGGTGATCACAGATACGCAGTATTTT
CASSFSDRVITDTQYF
>-|TRBV28|-|TRBJ2-3
TGTGCCAGCAACCCCCGGGGGCCAGTAGGCACAGATACGCAGTATTTT
CASNPRGPVGTDTQYF
>-|TRBV27|TRBD1|TRBJ2-1
TGTGCCAGCAGTTTCCAGGGGGTTTTTGATGAGCAGTTCTTC
CASSFQGVFDEQFF
>-|TRBV13|-|TRBJ2-3
TGTGCCAGCAGCCCCGTGATAGGAGGCCTGGAGACGGATTTGGATACGCAGTATTTT
CASSPVIGGLETDLDTQYF
>-|TRBV27|TRBD2|TRBJ2-1
TGTGCCAGCAGTTATGCGGGAGTGGATGAGCAGTTCTTC
CASSYAGVDEQFF
>-|TRBV21-1|-|TRBJ2-1
TGTGCCAGCAGCAAAGCGCATGAGCAGTTCTTC
CASSKAHEQFF
>once|TRBV27|TRBD1|TRBJ2-2
TGTGCCACCCTACGGACAGGGAACACCGGGGAGCTGTTTTTT
CATLRTGNTGELFF
>-|TRBV11-2|-|TRBJ2-1
TGTGCCAGCAGCTTAGATCCCGATTACAATGAGCAGTTCTTC
CASSLDPDYNEQFF
>once|TRBV25-1|-|TRBJ2-7
TGTGCCAGCAGTGAATACCCGCCTGGGTACGAGCAGTACTTC
CASSEYPPGYEQYF
>-|TRBV28|-|TRBJ2-7
TGTGCCACCCTGACGGTCCCAGGCTCCTACGAGCAGTACTTC
CATLTVPGSYEQYF
>-|TRBV5-1|TRBD1|TRBJ2-7
TGCGCCAGCAGCTTGACAGGGGGCGGAACCTACGAGCAGTACTTC
CASSLTGGGTYEQYF
>-|TRBV15|-|TRBJ1-2
TGTGCCACCAGCAATACTGAGAACTATGGCTACACCTTC
CATSNTENYGYTF
>-|TRBV13|-|TRBJ2-5
TGTGCCAGCAGCTTCAGGGGATTCCAAGAGACCCAGTACTTC
CASSFRGFQETQYF
>-|TRBV27|-|TRBJ1-5
TGTGCCAGCAGGAAAAAGGGTCAGCCCCAGCATTTT
CASRKKGQPQHF
>-|TRBV6-5|-|TRBJ1-2
TGTGCCAGCAGTTACGCGGCCGAAAGCTCCTACACCTTC
CASSYAAESSYTF